Presented here are 7 T cell receptor beta chains from one specimen sequenced in a study of control samples from healthy donors and cancer patients. The method was immunoSEQ multiplex PCR; TCRdb's version includes in-frame clones alone and lacks a portion of them. The sample shows approximately 58,000 clones, about 85% of them seen only once. Source material: PBMCs. All receptors come from a man aged 55 to 69 with head and neck cancer.

This chain uses TRBV29-1 with TRBJ2-7, with 7 bases aligning to TRBD1. Germline V CDR1 and CDR2: SQVTM, ANQGSEA. The CDR3 covers 17 residues. The ends lost 1 base at V and 3 bases at J; junction bases unmatched: 15. CDR3: CSVEGGAGTDYSYEQYF. CDR3 bases: TGCAGCGTTGAAGGAGGGGCCGGGACAGATTACAGCTACGAGCAGTACTTC.

This clone was seen only a few times. The chain uses TRBV7-2 and TRBJ1-2, with TRBD1 identical over 8 bases. V lost 2 bases and J lost 9; bases outside the gene matches: 2. This CDR3 is built from 12 residues. The germline CDR1 and CDR2 sequences are SGHTA and FQGNSA. CDR3 DNA sequence: TGTGCCAGCAGCTTACACAGGGGGAGCTACACCTTC. Amino acids: CASSLHRGSYTF.

This clone rates as medium-sized. The chain combines TRBV21-1 with TRBJ2-1. TRBV21-1 is designated a pseudogene. The CDR3 loop spans 14 amino acids. CDR3: CASSKGVRRDEQFF. The CDR3 DNA reads TGTGCCAGCAGCAAAGGGGTTCGTCGTGATGAGCAGTTCTTC.

The V and J genes are TRBV19 and TRBJ2-1; tentatively, D is TRBD1 (7 bases). Germline CDR1 and CDR2: LNHDA and SQIVND (reference sequence). V lost 1 base to trimming and J lost 0 bases, with 13 bases between them. This CDR3 is 17 amino acids long. CDR3 residues: CASSIAGGLSSYNEQFF. The CDR3 region has the DNA TGTGCCAGTAGTATAGCAGGGGGGCTTAGCTCCTACAATGAGCAGTTCTTC.

The chain employs TRBV2 and TRBJ2-5; weak D call: TRBD2 (7 bases). CDR1 and CDR2 (germline): SNHLY, FYNNEI. V was clipped by 7 bases and J by 0 bases, with 15 bases between them. This CDR3 has 15 amino acids. This CDR3 reads CASMRRGGYQETQYF. CDR3 DNA: TGTGCCAGCATGAGGAGGGGGGGGTACCAAGAGACCCAGTACTTC.

This chain links TRBV19 with TRBJ1-5; D might be TRBD1 (6 bases). The V end was cut by 7 bases, the J end by 4 bases, with 17 bases between. The CDR3 has 15 amino acids. Germline V gene data show CDR1 as LNHDA and CDR2 as SQIVND (reference sequence). This chain's CDR3 is CASKLGTQENQPQHF. In nucleotides, the CDR3 is TGTGCCAGTAAATTAGGGACACAGGAGAATCAGCCCCAGCATTTT. Together with reference TRBV19 and TRBJ1-5, the CDR3 gives the full variable domain: DGGITQSPKYLFRKEGQNVTLSCEQNLNHDAMYWYRQDPGQGLRLIYYSQIVNDFQKGDIAEGYSVSREKKESFPLTVTSAQKNPTAFYLCASKLGTQENQPQHFGDGTRLSIL.

The CDR3 here is CSARTPGTMYF. CDR3 coding DNA: TGCAGTGCTAGAACTCCCGGGACAATGTATTTT. The chain carries TRBV20-1 and TRBJ2-3; a possible D gene is TRBD1 (6 bases). The CDR3 runs to 11 residues. Trimming shortened V by 2 bases and J by 14 bases, and 14 bases separated the two germline ends. Germline V gene lookup returns CDR1 DFQATT and CDR2 SNEGSKA (reference sequence).